The clone carrying this T cell receptor beta chain was found a few times. What it binds is unknown. Healthy Caucasian individuals made up all the donors. TCRdb reprocessed the 5' RACE reads via MiXCR and lists one record per CDR3 protein. The sample has hundreds of thousands of distinct CDR3 sequences, more than 12% seen once. The data are from a study of identical twins. Study observations and caveats: The models gave estimates that fell short of the out-of-frame TCR alpha sharing seen in monozygotic twins. For cord blood, abundant beta clonotypes had fewer insertions, unlike memory repertoires, which showed none. Researchers reported excess low generation probability among twin-shared out-of-frame alpha sequences.

The CDR3 spans 13 residues. CDR1 and CDR2 (germline): SGHTA, FQGNSA. Trimming cost V 1 base and J 6 bases, with 9 bases left between them. The sequenced material came from memory (CD45RO+) T cells sorted from blood. The source is a woman aged 18-29 years in good health. The chain uses TRBV7-2 and TRBJ1-2; D is possibly TRBD1 (5 bases). The CDR3 bases are TGTGCCAGCAGCTTAGACAGGCGCAATGGCTACACCTTC. Translating gives CASSLDRRNGYTF.